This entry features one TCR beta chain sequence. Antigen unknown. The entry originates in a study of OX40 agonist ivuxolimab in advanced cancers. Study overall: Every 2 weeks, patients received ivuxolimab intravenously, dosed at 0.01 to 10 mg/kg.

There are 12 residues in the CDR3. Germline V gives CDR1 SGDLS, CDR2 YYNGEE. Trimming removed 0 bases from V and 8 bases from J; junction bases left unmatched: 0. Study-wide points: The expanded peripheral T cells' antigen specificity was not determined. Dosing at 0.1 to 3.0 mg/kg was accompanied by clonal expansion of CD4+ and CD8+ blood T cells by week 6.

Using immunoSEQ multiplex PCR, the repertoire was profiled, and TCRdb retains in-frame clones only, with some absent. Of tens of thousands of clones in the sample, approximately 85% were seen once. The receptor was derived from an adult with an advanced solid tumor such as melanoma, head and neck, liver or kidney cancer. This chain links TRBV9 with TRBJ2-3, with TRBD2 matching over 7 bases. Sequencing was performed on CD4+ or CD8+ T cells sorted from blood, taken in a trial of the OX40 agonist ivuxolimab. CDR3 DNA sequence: TGTGCCAGCAGCGTAGCGGGAGGTACGCAGTATTTT. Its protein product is CASSVAGGTQYF.